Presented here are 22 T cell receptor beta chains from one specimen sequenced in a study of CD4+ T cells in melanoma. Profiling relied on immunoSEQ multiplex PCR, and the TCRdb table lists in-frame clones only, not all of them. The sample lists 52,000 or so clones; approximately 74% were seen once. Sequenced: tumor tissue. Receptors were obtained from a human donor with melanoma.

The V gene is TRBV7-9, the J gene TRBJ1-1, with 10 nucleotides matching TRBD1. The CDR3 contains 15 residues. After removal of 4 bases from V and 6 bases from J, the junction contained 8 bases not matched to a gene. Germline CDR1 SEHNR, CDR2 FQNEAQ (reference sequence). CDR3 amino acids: CASSYVGQGEAEAFF. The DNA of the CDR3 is TGTGCCAGCAGCTACGTCGGACAGGGGGAGGCTGAAGCTTTCTTT.

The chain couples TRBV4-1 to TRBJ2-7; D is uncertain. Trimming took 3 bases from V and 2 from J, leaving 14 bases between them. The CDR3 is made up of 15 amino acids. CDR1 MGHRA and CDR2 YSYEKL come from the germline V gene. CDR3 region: CASSQTVIDAYEQYF. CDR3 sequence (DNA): TGCGCCAGCAGCCAGACCGTCATTGATGCCTACGAGCAGTACTTC.

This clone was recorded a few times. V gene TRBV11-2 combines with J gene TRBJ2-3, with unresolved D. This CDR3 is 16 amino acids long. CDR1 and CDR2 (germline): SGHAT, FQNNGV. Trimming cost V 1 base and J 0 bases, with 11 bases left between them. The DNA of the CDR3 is TGTGCCAGCAGCTTAGGGGTACTCCCTAGCACAGATACGCAGTATTTT. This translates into CASSLGVLPSTDTQYF.

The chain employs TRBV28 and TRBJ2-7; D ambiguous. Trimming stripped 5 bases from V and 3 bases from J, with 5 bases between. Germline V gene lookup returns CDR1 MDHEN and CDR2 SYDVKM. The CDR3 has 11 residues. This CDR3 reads CASSLIYEQYF. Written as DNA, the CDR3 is TGTGCCAGCAGTCTGATCTACGAGCAGTACTTC.

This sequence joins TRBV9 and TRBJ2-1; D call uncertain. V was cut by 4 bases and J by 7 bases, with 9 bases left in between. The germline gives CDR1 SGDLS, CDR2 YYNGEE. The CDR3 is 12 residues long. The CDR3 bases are TGTGCCAGCAGCAACCCCGGGAATGAGCAGTTCTTC. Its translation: CASSNPGNEQFF.

The DNA for the CDR3 is TGTGCCAGTAGTATGGGAGTCGGGCAGGGTAACTTTCTTGGCTACACCTTC. Translating gives CASSMGVGQGNFLGYTF. V gene TRBV19 combines with J gene TRBJ1-2; the D gene is possibly TRBD1 (5 bases). CDR3 length equals 17 residues. CDR1 is LNHDA, CDR2 SQIVND, per germline (reference sequence). Trimming pared 3 bases from V and 7 bases from J, leaving 24 bases between.

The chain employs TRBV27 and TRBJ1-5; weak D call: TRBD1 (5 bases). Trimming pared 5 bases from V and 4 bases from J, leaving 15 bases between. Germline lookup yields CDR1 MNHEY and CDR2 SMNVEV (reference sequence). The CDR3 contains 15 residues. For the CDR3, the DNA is TGTGCCAGCAGTCTGTGGGGGAGTGGGAATCAGCCCCAGCATTTT. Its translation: CASSLWGSGNQPQHF.

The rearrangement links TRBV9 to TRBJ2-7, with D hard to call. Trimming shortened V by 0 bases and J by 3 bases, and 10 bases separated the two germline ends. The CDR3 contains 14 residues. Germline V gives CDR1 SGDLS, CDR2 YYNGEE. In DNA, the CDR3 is TGTGCCAGCAGCGTAGGAGGCAGTTACTACGAGCAGTACTTC. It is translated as CASSVGGSYYEQYF.

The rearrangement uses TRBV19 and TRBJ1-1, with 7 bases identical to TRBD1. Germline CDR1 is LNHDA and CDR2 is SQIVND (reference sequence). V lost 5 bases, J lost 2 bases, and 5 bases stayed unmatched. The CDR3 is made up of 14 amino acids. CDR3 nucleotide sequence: TGTGCCAGTAGTCGAGGGGGCCCCAACACTGAAGCTTTCTTT. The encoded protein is CASSRGGPNTEAFF.

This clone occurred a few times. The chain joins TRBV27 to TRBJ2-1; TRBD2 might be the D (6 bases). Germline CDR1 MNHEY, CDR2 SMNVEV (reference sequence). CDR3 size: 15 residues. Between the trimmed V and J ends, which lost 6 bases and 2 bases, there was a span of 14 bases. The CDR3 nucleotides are TGTGCCAGCAGCCCCTGGGGGGAGGCCTACAATGAGCAGTTCTTC. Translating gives CASSPWGEAYNEQFF.

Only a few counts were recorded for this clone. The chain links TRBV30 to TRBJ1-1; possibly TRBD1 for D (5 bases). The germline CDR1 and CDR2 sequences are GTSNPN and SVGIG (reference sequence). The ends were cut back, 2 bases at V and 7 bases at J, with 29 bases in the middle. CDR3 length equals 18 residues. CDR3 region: CAWSSTGVLNHRLVEAFF. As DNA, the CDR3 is TGTGCCTGGAGTTCTACAGGAGTCCTTAACCACCGGCTTGTTGAAGCTTTCTTT. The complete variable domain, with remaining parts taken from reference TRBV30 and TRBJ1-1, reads SQTIHQWPATLVQPVGSPLSLECTVEGTSNPNLYWYRQAAGRGLQLLFYSVGIGQISSEVPQNLSASRPQDRQFILSSKKLLLSDSGFYLCAWSSTGVLNHRLVEAFFGQGTRLTVV.

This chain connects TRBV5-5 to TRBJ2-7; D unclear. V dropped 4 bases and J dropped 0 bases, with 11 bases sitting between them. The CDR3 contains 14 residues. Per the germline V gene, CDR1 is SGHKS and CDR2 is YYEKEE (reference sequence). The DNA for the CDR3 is TGTGCCAGCAGCCCTGCGGCGTCCTCCTACGAGCAGTACTTC. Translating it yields CASSPAASSYEQYF.

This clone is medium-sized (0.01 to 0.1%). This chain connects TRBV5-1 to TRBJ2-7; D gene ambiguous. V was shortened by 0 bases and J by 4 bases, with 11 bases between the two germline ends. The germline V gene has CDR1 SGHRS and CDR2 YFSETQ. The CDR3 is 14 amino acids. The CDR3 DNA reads TGCGCCAGCAGCTTGGGACTCTCCCGATACGAGCAGTACTTC. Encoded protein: CASSLGLSRYEQYF.

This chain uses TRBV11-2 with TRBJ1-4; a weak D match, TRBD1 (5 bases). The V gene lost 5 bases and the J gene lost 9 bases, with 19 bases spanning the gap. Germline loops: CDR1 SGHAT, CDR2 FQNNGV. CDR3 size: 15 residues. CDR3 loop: CASSDQGGPFQKLFF. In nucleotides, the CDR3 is TGTGCCAGCAGCGACCAGGGAGGCCCATTTCAAAAACTGTTTTTT.

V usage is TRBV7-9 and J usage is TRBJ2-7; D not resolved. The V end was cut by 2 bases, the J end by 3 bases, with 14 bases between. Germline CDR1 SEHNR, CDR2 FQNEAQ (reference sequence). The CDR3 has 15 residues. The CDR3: CASSLTDKNFYEQYF. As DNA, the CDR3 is TGTGCCAGCAGCTTAACCGACAAGAACTTCTACGAGCAGTACTTC.

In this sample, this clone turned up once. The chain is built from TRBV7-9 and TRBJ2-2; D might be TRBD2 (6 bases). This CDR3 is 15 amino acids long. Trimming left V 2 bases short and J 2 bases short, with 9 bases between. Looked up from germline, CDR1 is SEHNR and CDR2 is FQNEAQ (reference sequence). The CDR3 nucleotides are TGTGCCAGCAGCTTAACCGGGAGAAACACCGGGGAGCTGTTTTTT. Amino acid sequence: CASSLTGRNTGELFF. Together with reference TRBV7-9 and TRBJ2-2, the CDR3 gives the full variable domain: DTGVSQNPRHKITKRGQNVTFRCDPISEHNRLYWYRQTLGQGPEFLTYFQNEAQLEKSRLLSDRFSAERPKGSFSTLEIQRTEQGDSAMYLCASSLTGRNTGELFFGEGSRLTVL.

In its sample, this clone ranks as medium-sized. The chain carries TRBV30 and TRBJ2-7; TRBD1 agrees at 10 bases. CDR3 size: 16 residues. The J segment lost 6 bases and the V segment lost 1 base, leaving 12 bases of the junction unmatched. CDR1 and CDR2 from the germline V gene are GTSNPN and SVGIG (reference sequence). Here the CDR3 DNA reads TGTGCCTGGAGTGACACGCGCGGGGACAGGGGCCGCGAGCAGTACTTC. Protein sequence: CAWSDTRGDRGREQYF.

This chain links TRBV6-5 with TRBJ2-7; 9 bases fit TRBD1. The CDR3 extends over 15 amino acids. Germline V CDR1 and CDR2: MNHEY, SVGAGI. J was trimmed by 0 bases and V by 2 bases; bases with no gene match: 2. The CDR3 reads CASSYGDRASYEQYF. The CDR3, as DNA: TGTGCCAGCAGTTACGGGGACAGGGCCTCCTACGAGCAGTACTTC.

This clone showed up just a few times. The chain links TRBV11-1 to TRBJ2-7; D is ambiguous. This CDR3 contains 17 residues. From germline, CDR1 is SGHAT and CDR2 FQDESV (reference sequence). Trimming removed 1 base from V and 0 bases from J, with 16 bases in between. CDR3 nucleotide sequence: TGTGCCAGCAGCTTAGGTGGGTTAAGGACCCCCTCCTACGAGCAGTACTTC. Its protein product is CASSLGGLRTPSYEQYF.

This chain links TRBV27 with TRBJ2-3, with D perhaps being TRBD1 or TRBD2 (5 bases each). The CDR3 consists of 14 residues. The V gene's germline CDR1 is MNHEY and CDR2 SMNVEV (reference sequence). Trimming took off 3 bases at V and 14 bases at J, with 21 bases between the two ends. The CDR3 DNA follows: TGTGCCAGCAGTTTCGGGACGGCCGGGCTGCGTCTGTATTTT. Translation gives CASSFGTAGLRLYF.

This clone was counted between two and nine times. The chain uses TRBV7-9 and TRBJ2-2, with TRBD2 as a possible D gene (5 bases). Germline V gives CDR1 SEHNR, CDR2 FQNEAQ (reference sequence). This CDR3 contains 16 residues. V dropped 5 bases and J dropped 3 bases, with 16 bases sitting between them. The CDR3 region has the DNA TGTGCCAGCAGCCAACTCGGGGAGCGTGACACCGGGGAGCTGTTTTTT. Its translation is CASSQLGERDTGELFF. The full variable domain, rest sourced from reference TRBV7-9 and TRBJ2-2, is DTGVSQNPRHKITKRGQNVTFRCDPISEHNRLYWYRQTLGQGPEFLTYFQNEAQLEKSRLLSDRFSAERPKGSFSTLEIQRTEQGDSAMYLCASSQLGERDTGELFFGEGSRLTVL.

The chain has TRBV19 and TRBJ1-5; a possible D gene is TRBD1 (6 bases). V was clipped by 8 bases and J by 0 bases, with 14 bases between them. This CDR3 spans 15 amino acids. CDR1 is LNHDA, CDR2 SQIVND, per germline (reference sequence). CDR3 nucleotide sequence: TGTGCCAGTCACGGGACACCCTATAGCAATCAGCCCCAGCATTTT. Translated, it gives CASHGTPYSNQPQHF.